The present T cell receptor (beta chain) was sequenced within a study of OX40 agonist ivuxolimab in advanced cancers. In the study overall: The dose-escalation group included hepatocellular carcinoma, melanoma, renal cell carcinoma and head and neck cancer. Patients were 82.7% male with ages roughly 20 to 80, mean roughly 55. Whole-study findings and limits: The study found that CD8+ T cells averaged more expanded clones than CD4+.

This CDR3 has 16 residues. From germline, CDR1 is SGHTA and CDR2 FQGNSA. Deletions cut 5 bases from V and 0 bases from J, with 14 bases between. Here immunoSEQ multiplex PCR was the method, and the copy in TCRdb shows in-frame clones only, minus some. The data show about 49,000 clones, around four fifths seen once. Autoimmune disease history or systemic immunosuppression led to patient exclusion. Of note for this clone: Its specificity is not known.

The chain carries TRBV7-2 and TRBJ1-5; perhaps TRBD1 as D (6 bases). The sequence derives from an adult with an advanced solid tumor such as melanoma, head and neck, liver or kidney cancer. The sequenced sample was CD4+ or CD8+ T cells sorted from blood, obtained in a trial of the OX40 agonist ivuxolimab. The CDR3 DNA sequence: TGTGCCAGCAGCCTCAAGGGAGGGGGTAGCAATCAGCCCCAGCATTTT. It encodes CASSLKGGGSNQPQHF.